The text below deals with one T cell receptor beta chain. These data are taken from a study of blood T cell repertoires in COVID-19. Trimming removed 0 bases from V and 5 bases from J; junction bases left unmatched: 1. The CDR3 runs 15 residues. Germline V lookup: CDR1 ENHRY, CDR2 SYGVKD. Sequencing used immunoSEQ multiplex PCR; TCRdb keeps in-frame clones, though not all of them. The sample holds around 280,000 clones, around nine tenths seen once. This TCR was sampled from a man in his 70s with acute or convalescent COVID-19. This sequence joins TRBV10-3 and TRBJ1-5; 10 bases are a match to TRBD1. Sequences were obtained from peripheral blood. The CDR3 reads CAISESTGGDQPQHF. The CDR3 DNA reads as TGTGCCATCAGTGAGTCGACAGGGGGCGATCAGCCCCAGCATTTT.